This T cell receptor (beta chain) was found in a study of T cells after yellow fever vaccination. In making TCR cDNA, 5'RACE template switching added a universal primer site and UMIs to it. TCRdb re-called the 5' RACE reads with MiXCR, one entry per CDR3 protein. This table has roughly 140,000 distinct CDR3 sequences, 7.7% appearing once. This clonotype was found many times. From germline, CDR1 is MDHEN and CDR2 SYDVKM. This CDR3 comprises 13 residues. V lost 3 bases and J lost 3; bases outside the gene matches: 1. This clonotype originated in a man in his thirties or forties who received the YFV17D yellow fever vaccine. This specimen consisted of CD4+ T cells sorted from PBMCs, obtained 5 days after the yellow fever booster vaccination. The genes are TRBV28 and TRBJ1-2; 7 bases agree with TRBD1. The chain's CDR3 is CASSFGQDYGYTF. The CDR3 nucleotides read TGTGCCAGCAGTTTCGGACAGGACTATGGCTACACCTTC.